The 4 T cell receptor beta chains reported below all come from one sample, sequenced in a study of blood T cell repertoires in COVID-19. The protocol was immunoSEQ multiplex PCR, while the TCRdb copy is restricted to in-frame clones and leaves out a portion. Counted here are roughly 120,000 clones, 87% occurring once; the ten biggest clones make up over 7%. The sample taken for sequencing was peripheral blood. Receptors originate from a human donor in a cohort sampled during active COVID-19.

This clone was seen only a few times. V is TRBV4-1 and J is TRBJ2-3, with TRBD2 identical over 10 bases. This CDR3 region has 15 residues. Trimming took 6 bases from V and 4 from J; bases not matched to a gene: 7. CDR1 and CDR2 from the germline V gene are MGHRA and YSYEKL. The DNA for the CDR3 is TGCGCCAGCAGGAGAGCGGGAGGGGTTCCAGATACGCAGTATTTT. Its translation: CASRRAGGVPDTQYF.

This chain connects TRBV28 to TRBJ2-3; D is unclear. V lost 7 bases and J 10 bases, leaving 12 bases between the germline ends. The CDR3 consists of 11 residues. Germline V gene data show CDR1 as MDHEN and CDR2 as SYDVKM. The CDR3 DNA is TGTGCCAGCACCTCGGGTCGTCCGCAGTATTTT. Protein: CASTSGRPQYF.

The gene calls are TRBV5-6 and TRBJ2-1; D not resolved. The germline gives CDR1 SGHDT, CDR2 YYEEEE. This CDR3 is built from 12 residues. V lost 4 bases, J lost 4 bases, and 6 bases lay in between. CDR3 amino acids: CASSPLYNEQFF. Written as DNA, the CDR3 is TGTGCCAGCAGCCCTTTATACAATGAGCAGTTCTTC.

CDR3 loop: CATRDLLARSYNEQFF. In nucleotides, the CDR3 is TGTGCCACCAGGGACTTACTAGCGCGCTCCTACAATGAGCAGTTCTTC. The genes are TRBV15 and TRBJ2-1, with 7 bases identical to TRBD2. CDR3 length: 16 amino acids. The germline V gene encodes CDR1 LNHNV and CDR2 YYDKDF (reference sequence). With 6 bases clipped from V and 0 bases from J, the junction kept 8 bases outside the gene matches.